The 4 T cell receptor beta chains reported below all come from one sample, sequenced in a study of shared clonotypes between healthy human individuals. Method: immunoSEQ multiplex PCR; TCRdb's copy keeps in-frame clones and lacks some. Of roughly 1,000,000 clones in the sample, roughly 74% were seen once. Source material: memory CD4+ T cells from PBMCs. Subset noted: CD45RA-negative fraction. The receptor set was obtained from a man aged 18 to 30 in good health. Some clones in this sample may be carry-over from other donors' samples.

The chain recombines TRBV6-5 with TRBJ2-7, with a weak D call TRBD2 (6 bases). Germline V CDR1 and CDR2: MNHEY, SVGAGI. This CDR3 has 16 amino acids. Trimming took 2 bases from V and 0 from J, leaving 14 bases between them. This CDR3 is CASSYRAEGSSYEQYF. The CDR3 nucleotides are TGTGCCAGCAGTTACCGGGCGGAGGGAAGCTCCTACGAGCAGTACTTC.

With respect to this clone: A much larger clonotype is one base distant, so this may be a read error. The sample has other DNA sequences that encode this CDR3 too. The chain employs TRBV9 and TRBJ2-7, with TRBD1 as a possible D gene (5 bases). Trimming took 0 bases from V and 0 from J, leaving 7 bases between them. The CDR3 runs 14 residues. The germline V gene has CDR1 SGDLS and CDR2 YYNGEE. The CDR3 sequence is CASSVEGHSYEQYF. CDR3 sequence (DNA): TGTGCCAGCAGCGTAGAGGGGCACTCCTACGAGCAGTACTTC.

This chain uses TRBV7-9 with TRBJ2-4, with a possible D match to TRBD1 (6 bases). Per the germline V gene, CDR1 is SEHNR and CDR2 is FQNEAQ (reference sequence). V lost 2 bases and J lost 4, with 24 bases in between. The CDR3 has 19 amino acids. Here the CDR3 reads CASSLPHSGTPVTKNIQYF. CDR3 coding DNA: TGTGCCAGCAGCTTACCCCATTCTGGGACACCCGTAACTAAAAACATTCAGTACTTC.

This clone has just a few counts. This chain uses TRBV4-2 with TRBJ2-3, with a tentative D call TRBD1 (6 bases). This CDR3 has 15 amino acids. CDR1 is LGHNA and CDR2 is YNFKEQ in the germline V gene. Trimming shortened V by 8 bases and J by 0 bases, and 15 bases separated the two germline ends. The CDR3 bases are TGTGCCAGCCGGCAGGTCGACAGGAGCACAGATACGCAGTATTTT. It codes for CASRQVDRSTDTQYF.